The 13 T cell receptor beta chains below were found in one sample sequenced in a study of blood T cell repertoires in COVID-19. Assay used: immunoSEQ multiplex PCR; TCRdb lists only in-frame clones, some missing. Found here are hundreds of thousands of clones, 80% to 90% of them singletons; the top ten hold less than 0.95%. The sequenced sample was peripheral blood. These receptors all come from a man younger than 35 with COVID-19, enrolled during active disease.

V and J are TRBV2 and TRBJ1-1, with 7 nucleotides matching TRBD1. This CDR3 comprises 13 residues. Germline lookup yields CDR1 SNHLY and CDR2 FYNNEI. V trimming: 7 bases; J trimming: 0 bases; junction bases outside the gene matches: 2. Here the CDR3 reads CASNRGLNTEAFF. Written as DNA, the CDR3 is TGTGCCAGCAACAGGGGTTTGAACACTGAAGCTTTCTTT.

This chain uses TRBV7-8 with TRBJ2-3; TRBD2 might be the D (5 bases). Germline CDR1 and CDR2: SGHVS and FQNEAQ. With 5 bases removed from V and 4 bases from J, the gap between germline ends came to 19 bases. The CDR3 is 16 residues long. CDR3 in DNA: TGTGCCAGCAGCCCCTATGGACTTTTGGTGGCAGATACGCAGTATTTT. Protein sequence: CASSPYGLLVADTQYF.

The chain is built from TRBV5-6 and TRBJ2-7, with TRBD1 matching over 9 bases. The J segment lost 5 bases and the V segment lost 0 bases, leaving 9 bases of the junction unmatched. The CDR3 length is 16 residues. The germline V gene encodes CDR1 SGHDT and CDR2 YYEEEE. CDR3 region: CASSLVGTGIQDEQYF. In DNA, the CDR3 is TGTGCCAGCAGCTTGGTTGGGACAGGGATTCAAGACGAGCAGTACTTC.

CDR3 coding DNA: TGTGCCAGCAGCCAAGATCCTGCGGGAGGGGGAACGGTGCAGTACTTC. The encoded protein is CASSQDPAGGGTVQYF. This sequence joins TRBV3-1 (or the pseudogene TRBV3-2) and TRBJ2-7; 9 nucleotides line up with TRBD2. J lost 9 bases, V lost 0 bases, and 12 bases had no gene match. The CDR3 contains 16 residues. Germline V gene lookup returns CDR1 LGHDT and CDR2 YNNKEL (reference sequence).

CDR3 sequence: CASSETGGGSYNEQFF. In DNA form, the CDR3 reads TGTGCCAGCAGCGAGACAGGGGGAGGCTCCTACAATGAGCAGTTCTTC. The V call is TRBV9, the J call TRBJ2-1; 9 positions match TRBD1. CDR3 length equals 16 residues. V dropped 3 bases and J dropped 0; count of bases not matched to a gene: 4. Germline V gene lookup returns CDR1 SGDLS and CDR2 YYNGEE. The whole variable domain, filled in from reference TRBV9 and TRBJ2-1, reads DSGVTQTPKHLITATGQRVTLRCSPRSGDLSVYWYQQSLDQGLQFLIQYYNGEERAKGNILERFSAQQFPDLHSELNLSSLELGDSALYFCASSETGGGSYNEQFFGPGTRLTVL.

This rearrangement joins TRBV19 to TRBJ2-7; D is perhaps TRBD1 (6 bases). Per germline, CDR1 LNHDA and CDR2 SQIVND (reference sequence). Trimming stripped 4 bases from V and 0 bases from J, with 13 bases between. The CDR3 extends over 15 amino acids. The CDR3 DNA follows: TGTGCCAGTAGTACGTGGGACACCAGCTCCTACGAGCAGTACTTC. Amino acids: CASSTWDTSSYEQYF.

This chain links TRBV20-1 with TRBJ2-4; D uncertain. Germline lookup yields CDR1 DFQATT and CDR2 SNEGSKA (reference sequence). This CDR3 spans 12 amino acids. The ends were cut back, 3 bases at V and 7 bases at J, with 10 bases in the middle. The CDR3 DNA follows: TGCAGTGCTAGTGGCGGTCCCAACATTCAGTACTTC. Its translation: CSASGGPNIQYF.

The chain links TRBV28 to TRBJ2-5; D ambiguous. The CDR3 is made up of 13 amino acids. Trimming took off 3 bases at V and 5 bases at J, with 10 bases between the two ends. The germline CDR1 and CDR2 sequences are MDHEN and SYDVKM. The CDR3 region has the DNA TGTGCCAGCAGTTTCCCGTATATGGAGACCCAGTACTTC. It codes for CASSFPYMETQYF.

As regards this clone: The identical CDR3 is also encoded by other nucleotide sequences in the sample. The chain recombines TRBV7-3 with TRBJ2-3; TRBD2 matches 14 bases. V shed 4 bases, J shed 4 bases, and the junction held 4 bases outside the gene matches. Germline V gene lookup returns CDR1 SGHTA and CDR2 FQGTGA. This CDR3 is 16 amino acids long. This chain's CDR3 is CASSSGLAGVADTQYF. As DNA, the CDR3 is TGTGCCAGCAGCTCGGGACTAGCGGGAGTAGCAGATACGCAGTATTTT.

The V call is TRBV18, the J call TRBJ2-7; 13 nucleotides line up with TRBD2. The CDR3 loop spans 18 amino acids. V lost 3 bases, J lost 7 bases, and 15 bases stayed unmatched. CDR1 KGHSH and CDR2 LQKENI come from the germline V gene. The CDR3 DNA reads TGTGCCAGCTCACCGTTGGCAGGGGGGACTAGCGGGATCGTTGAGCAGTACTTC. Residues: CASSPLAGGTSGIVEQYF.

This clone came up a few times. The chain links TRBV10-1 to TRBJ1-5; TRBD1 matches at 7 bases. In germline, CDR1 is WNHNN, CDR2 SYGVQD (reference sequence). The CDR3 sequence is 11 residues long. The J segment lost 7 bases and the V segment lost 9 bases, leaving 3 bases of the junction unmatched. The CDR3 is CARKGGQPQHF. CDR3 DNA sequence: TGCGCCAGAAAAGGGGGCCAGCCCCAGCATTTT.

For this clone: The sample contains more than one DNA sequence encoding this CDR3. The chain is built from TRBV6-5 and TRBJ1-5, with 10 bases that match TRBD1. V lost 5 bases and J lost 1; bases outside the gene matches: 2. The germline V gene encodes CDR1 MNHEY and CDR2 SVGAGI. The CDR3 extends over 15 amino acids. CDR3 sequence: CASSRDRGSNQPQHF. The CDR3 bases are TGTGCCAGCAGTAGGGACAGGGGAAGCAATCAGCCCCAGCATTTT.

This chain links TRBV24-1 with TRBJ2-1; D might be TRBD2 (5 bases). Trimming removed 3 bases at V and 2 bases at J, with 10 bases between. CDR1 and CDR2 (germline): KGHDR, SFDVKD. The CDR3 has 15 amino acids. CDR3 region: CATSDRASPYNEQFF. In nucleotides, the CDR3 is TGTGCCACCAGTGATAGGGCTAGCCCCTACAATGAGCAGTTCTTC.